This entry lists 17 T cell receptor beta chains sequenced from one sample in a study of CD8+CD57+ T cells in acquired aplastic anemia. Sequencing involved patients with CD8+CD57+ cell expansion previously shown by flow cytometry. Using genomic DNA as the template, TCR beta VDJ and CDR3 profiling was carried out. TCRdb re-derived calls from the reads in MiXCR, one entry per CDR3 protein. The data show roughly 250,000 distinct CDR3 sequences, with 70% to 85% seen just once and 35% to 50% held by the top ten. The sequenced sample consisted of sorted CD4+, CD8+, or CD8+CD57+ T cells (not recorded which) from PBMCs. The source is a human donor with aplastic anemia.

In DNA form, the CDR3 reads TGTGCCAGCAGCTTAGTTGCTGCTAATGATCCGCAGTATTTT. This translates into CASSLVAANDPQYF. The V call is TRBV7-2, the J call TRBJ2-3; D gene unclear. The V gene lost 1 base and the J gene lost 10 bases, with 15 bases spanning the gap. This CDR3 is built from 14 residues. Germline-derived CDR1 and CDR2 are SGHTA and FQGNSA.

The chain has TRBV11-2 and TRBJ1-2; 9 bases map to TRBD1. The CDR3 covers 16 residues. The V segment lost 4 bases and the J segment 5 bases; nucleotides outside the gene matches: 11. From germline, CDR1 is SGHAT and CDR2 FQNNGV. This chain's CDR3 is CASSSNNRGLVYGYTF. The CDR3 nucleotides read TGTGCCAGCAGCTCAAACAACAGGGGGCTCGTATATGGCTACACCTTC.

V and J are TRBV9 and TRBJ2-6; the D is unclear. This CDR3 is built from 17 residues. Per germline, CDR1 SGDLS and CDR2 YYNGEE. Between the trimmed V and J ends, which lost 4 bases and 5 bases, there was a span of 19 bases. In nucleotides, the CDR3 is TGTGCCAGCAGCCTAGGGTGGGTTCCCCCTTGGGCCAACGTCCTGACTTTC. Protein product: CASSLGWVPPWANVLTF.

The V call is TRBV5-5, the J call TRBJ2-1; 8 positions agree with TRBD2. The V and J ends lost 4 bases and 8 bases, in that order; junction bases with no gene match: 14. Germline V gene sequence: CDR1 SGHKS, CDR2 YYEKEE (reference sequence). The CDR3 is 16 amino acids. The CDR3 spells CASSLHLGGGSDEQFF. The CDR3 bases are TGTGCCAGCAGCCTTCACCTTGGCGGGGGGAGCGATGAGCAGTTCTTC.

The chain combines TRBV7-2 with TRBJ1-2, with 7 bases identical to TRBD1. This CDR3 has 14 residues. Germline-derived CDR1 and CDR2 are SGHTA and FQGNSA. V was pared by 4 bases and J by 10 bases, with 12 bases of the junction left unmatched. The CDR3 DNA is TGTGCCAGCAGCTACTCCAACAGGGGTAACTACTACACCTTC. This encodes CASSYSNRGNYYTF.

The chain uses TRBV29-1 and TRBJ2-4; D uncertain. Germline V gene data show CDR1 as SQVTM and CDR2 as ANQGSEA. Trimming shortened V by 3 bases and J by 6 bases, and 9 bases separated the two germline ends. This CDR3 is built from 12 residues. The CDR3 DNA reads as TGCAGCGTTGAGGTTTTAGGAAACATTCAGTACTTC. Its protein product is CSVEVLGNIQYF.

The rearrangement links TRBV24-1 to TRBJ2-2; TRBD1 might be the D (6 bases). The CDR3 runs 13 residues. Germline V gene data show CDR1 as KGHDR and CDR2 as SFDVKD. The CDR3 nucleotides are TGTGCGTGCTGGACAGATAACACCGGGGAGCTGTTTTTT. Encoded protein: CACWTDNTGELFF.

This clonotype was observed a handful of times. V gene TRBV15 combines with J gene TRBJ2-3; D possibly matches TRBD1 or TRBD2 (6 bases each). The CDR3 runs to 14 residues. Germline values: CDR1 LNHNV, CDR2 YYDKDF (reference sequence). Trimming cost V 5 bases and J 0 bases, with 9 bases left between them. The CDR3 DNA is TGTGCCACCAGCGGGGGGCTAAGCACAGATACGCAGTATTTT. This translates into CATSGGLSTDTQYF.

A remark on this clonotype: The junction and the germline gene differ at one end; a read error may be behind it. The genes are TRBV19 and TRBJ2-5; D remains unclear. In germline, CDR1 is LNHDA, CDR2 SQIVND (reference sequence). The CDR3 has 15 amino acids. The CDR3 nucleotides are TGTGCCAGTAGTATAGAAGGCATATCAATGAACACTGAAGCTTTC. Amino acids: CASSIEGISMNTEAF.

The chain uses TRBV11-3 and TRBJ2-3, with a possible D match to TRBD1 (5 bases). Germline assignment: CDR1 SGHNT and CDR2 YENEEA. V dropped 5 bases and J dropped 4 bases, with 10 bases sitting between them. The CDR3 totals 13 residues. The CDR3 DNA sequence: TGTGCCAGCAGCCTCACGACAGCAGATACGCAGTATTTT. Encoded protein: CASSLTTADTQYF.

This clonotype was seen just once. This chain joins TRBV20-1 and TRBJ1-1, with TRBD1 matching over 8 bases. Per germline, CDR1 DFQATT and CDR2 SNEGSKA (reference sequence). V dropped 4 bases and J dropped 2; count of bases not matched to a gene: 9. This CDR3 is built from 15 residues. The DNA of the CDR3 is TGCAGTGCTACCCTTGGACAGGGAGGTAACACTGAAGCTTTCTTT. It yields the protein CSATLGQGGNTEAFF.

This clonotype was detected only a few times. It is likely a read error, because the conserved phenylalanine at the end of the CDR3 is missing. The DNA is omitted, as the CDR3 cannot be located on it reliably, and the CDR3 follows TCRdb's listing. This sequence joins TRBV7-9 and TRBJ2-3; the tabulated D call, TRBD2, remains unverified against the DNA. The CDR3 comprises 13 residues, both ends counted. Germline CDR1 reads SEHNR; CDR2 reads FQNEAQ (reference sequence). CDR3 loop: CASSSAGGSYNEQ.

This clonotype was observed a single time. This sequence joins TRBV6-4 and TRBJ1-5; maybe TRBD1 (6 bases). CDR3 size: 15 residues. Deletions cut 4 bases from V and 2 bases from J, with 12 bases between. Germline V gene data show CDR1 as MRHNA and CDR2 as SNTAGT. CDR3 amino acids: CASSVSGDGNQPQHF. The CDR3 bases are TGTGCCAGCAGTGTATCAGGGGACGGCAATCAGCCCCAGCATTTT.

This clonotype appeared many times. The chain links TRBV24-1 to TRBJ2-1, with D maybe TRBD1 (5 bases). Germline V gene lookup returns CDR1 KGHDR and CDR2 SFDVKD. The CDR3 consists of 14 residues. Trimming shortened V by 1 base and J by 8 bases, and 11 bases separated the two germline ends. The CDR3 loop is CATSDFPQGDEQFF. The CDR3 DNA reads TGTGCCACCAGTGATTTCCCCCAGGGCGATGAGCAGTTCTTC.

V and J are TRBV9 and TRBJ2-7, with 7 bases aligning to TRBD2. This CDR3 region has 15 residues. V shed 7 bases, J shed 11 bases, and the junction held 21 bases outside the gene matches. Germline CDR1 is SGDLS and CDR2 is YYNGEE. CDR3 coding DNA: TGTGCCAGCGGAGGAGCGGGGAACAGTCACTACTTCGAGTACTTC. The encoded protein is CASGGAGNSHYFEYF.

The J gene is TRBJ2-1, the V gene TRBV19; 7 bases agree with TRBD2. The J call could be wrong; TRBJ2-5 is a better fit for the DNA end. The CDR3 is made up of 16 amino acids. Looked up from germline, CDR1 is LNHDA and CDR2 is SQIVND (reference sequence). This chain's CDR3 is CARNCQGDGGKDDQYF. CDR3 sequence (DNA): TGTGCCAGAAACTGTCAAGGCGACGGGGGGAAGGATGACCAGTACTTC.

The chain joins TRBV11-3 to TRBJ2-3, with D hard to call. The germline gives CDR1 SGHNT, CDR2 YENEEA. The CDR3 is 13 residues long. The germline V and J ends were trimmed by 8 bases and 0 bases, with 9 bases remaining between them. Here the CDR3 reads CASGDWSTDTQYF. In DNA, the CDR3 is TGTGCCAGCGGCGATTGGAGCACAGATACGCAGTATTTT.